What follows are 20 T cell receptor beta chains derived from one specimen sequenced in a study of OX40 agonist ivuxolimab in advanced cancers. Assay: immunoSEQ multiplex PCR; the TCRdb copy retains only in-frame clones and omits some. The sample lists tens of thousands of clones, about 81% occurring once. The material was CD4+ or CD8+ T cells sorted from blood, obtained in a trial of the OX40 agonist ivuxolimab. The receptor source for this set is an adult with an advanced solid tumor such as melanoma, head and neck, liver or kidney cancer.

This clone appeared once. The chain joins TRBV7-9 to TRBJ2-3; D not resolved. CDR3 length: 13 residues. With 9 bases removed from V and 0 bases from J, the gap between germline ends came to 10 bases. Germline CDR1 SEHNR, CDR2 FQNEAQ (reference sequence). Written as DNA, the CDR3 is TGTGCCAGATCTAACCTGAGCACAGATACGCAGTATTTT. It yields the protein CARSNLSTDTQYF.

The genes are TRBV7-9 and TRBJ2-7, with D perhaps assigned TRBD1 or TRBD2 (7 bases each). The germline CDR1 and CDR2 sequences are SEHNR and FQNEAQ (reference sequence). The CDR3 runs to 17 residues. V lost 0 bases, J lost 0 bases, and 15 bases lay in between. This chain's CDR3 is CASSLAAGGATSYEQYF. In DNA form, the CDR3 reads TGTGCCAGCAGCTTAGCCGCAGGGGGGGCTACCTCCTACGAGCAGTACTTC. Combining the CDR3 with reference TRBV7-9 and TRBJ2-7 gives the whole variable domain DTGVSQNPRHKITKRGQNVTFRCDPISEHNRLYWYRQTLGQGPEFLTYFQNEAQLEKSRLLSDRFSAERPKGSFSTLEIQRTEQGDSAMYLCASSLAAGGATSYEQYFGPGTRLTVT.

V is TRBV7-6 and J is TRBJ2-2; TRBD2 agrees at 8 bases. The J segment lost 1 base and the V segment lost 3 bases, leaving 4 bases of the junction unmatched. This CDR3 has 16 residues. The germline CDR1 and CDR2 sequences are SGHVS and FNYEAQ. The CDR3 loop reads CASSLGLAGNTGELFF. The CDR3 region has the DNA TGTGCCAGCAGCTTGGGGCTAGCGGGGAACACCGGGGAGCTGTTTTTT.

This clone was counted only a few times. The CDR3 DNA is TGTGCCACCAGCAGAGCTAACCGGGCCGACACCGGGGAGCTGTTTTTT. Protein: CATSRANRADTGELFF. The V call is TRBV15, the J call TRBJ2-2; D is ambiguous. The CDR3 covers 16 residues. From germline, CDR1 is LNHNV and CDR2 YYDKDF (reference sequence). Deletions cut 1 base from V and 3 bases from J, with 12 bases between.

The chain is built from TRBV6-1 and TRBJ1-5, with no clear D. The V end lost 6 bases, the J end lost 6 bases, and 12 bases lay between the germline ends. This CDR3 is built from 13 residues. The germline V gene encodes CDR1 MNHNS and CDR2 SASEGT. CDR3 amino acids: CASRVGGFQPQHF. DNA of the CDR3: TGTGCCAGCAGAGTGGGCGGGTTTCAGCCCCAGCATTTT.

This clone has a single count. The genes are TRBV2 and TRBJ2-2, with 10 positions matching TRBD2. The CDR3 length is 15 residues. V was clipped by 6 bases and J by 6 bases; unmatched bases: 7. Germline CDR1 reads SNHLY; CDR2 reads FYNNEI. The chain's CDR3 is CASRASGGGSGELFF. The CDR3 region has the DNA TGTGCCAGCAGGGCTAGCGGGGGCGGCTCCGGGGAGCTGTTTTTT. The variable domain in full, with the rest retrieved from reference TRBV2 and TRBJ2-2, is EPEVTQTPSHQVTQMGQEVILRCVPISNHLYFYWYRQILGQKVEFLVSFYNNEISEKSEIFDDQFSVERPDGSNFTLKIRSTKLEDSAMYFCASRASGGGSGELFFGEGSRLTVL.

This clone appeared a single time. The rearrangement links TRBV27 to TRBJ2-1, with 11 bases identical to TRBD2. The germline gives CDR1 MNHEY, CDR2 SMNVEV (reference sequence). The CDR3 runs 16 residues. Unmatched junction bases numbered 5, after V lost 4 bases and J lost 3 bases. The CDR3 loop is CASSSLTSGVYNEQFF. CDR3 DNA: TGTGCCAGCAGTTCCCTGACTAGCGGGGTCTACAATGAGCAGTTCTTC.

This clone was picked up a small number of times. The chain links TRBV5-1 to TRBJ1-4; 7 bases are a match to TRBD1. Germline loops: CDR1 SGHRS, CDR2 YFSETQ. Losses at the gene ends were 4 bases for V and 10 bases for J; bases not matched to a gene: 10. This CDR3 has 14 amino acids. CDR3 sequence (DNA): TGCGCCAGCAGCGAGGGACAGCCCGCAGGAAAACTGTTTTTT. It codes for CASSEGQPAGKLFF.

The chain recombines TRBV28 with TRBJ1-4; D call uncertain. The germline V gene has CDR1 MDHEN and CDR2 SYDVKM. The CDR3 consists of 12 residues. V was cut by 4 bases and J by 6 bases, with 6 bases left in between. CDR3 bases: TGTGCCAGCAGTTCGACGGATGAAAAACTGTTTTTT. Translation: CASSSTDEKLFF. The whole variable domain, filled in from reference TRBV28 and TRBJ1-4, reads DVKVTQSSRYLVKRTGEKVFLECVQDMDHENMFWYRQDPGLGLRLIYFSYDVKMKEKGDIPEGYSVSREKKERFSLILESASTNQTSMYLCASSSTDEKLFFGSGTQLSVL.

This clone has just a few counts. CDR3 region: CASSQVAVRGQPQHF. In DNA, the CDR3 is TGCGCCAGCAGCCAAGTTGCAGTCCGAGGGCAGCCCCAGCATTTT. The chain combines TRBV4-1 with TRBJ1-5; D remains unclear. CDR3 length: 15 residues. Trimming removed 1 base from V and 7 bases from J, with 14 bases in between. CDR1 and CDR2 from the germline V gene are MGHRA and YSYEKL.

The genes are TRBV20-1 and TRBJ1-1, with a weak D call TRBD1 (6 bases). This CDR3 spans 10 amino acids. Between the trimmed V and J ends, which lost 4 bases and 6 bases, there was a span of 6 bases. Germline V gene lookup returns CDR1 DFQATT and CDR2 SNEGSKA (reference sequence). CDR3 sequence: CSATGAEAFF. In DNA, the CDR3 is TGCAGTGCTACAGGGGCTGAAGCTTTCTTT.

This clone was seen only a few times. The chain is built from TRBV2 and TRBJ2-7; 8 bases align to TRBD1. The CDR3 is 14 amino acids. Trimming took 1 base from V and 2 from J; bases not matched to a gene: 1. CDR1 and CDR2 (germline): SNHLY, FYNNEI. DNA for the CDR3: TGTGCCAGCAGTGAAGAGGACAGGGCCTACGAGCAGTACTTC. Translation: CASSEEDRAYEQYF.

The V call is TRBV6-1, the J call TRBJ2-5; TRBD1 is a possible D gene (5 bases). The end of the DNA aligns better with TRBJ2-7, so the J call may be wrong. The V gene's germline CDR1 is MNHNS and CDR2 SASEGT. There are 12 residues in the CDR3. CDR3 amino acids: CAVNRGTYEQYF. The CDR3 DNA sequence: TGTGCCGTCAATAGGGGAACCTACGAGCAGTACTTC.

The genes are TRBV5-6 and TRBJ2-2; maybe TRBD2 (5 bases). The germline V and J ends were trimmed by 5 bases and 1 base, with 9 bases remaining between them. CDR1 SGHDT and CDR2 YYEEEE come from the germline V gene. This CDR3 is built from 14 residues. The CDR3 DNA is TGTGCCAGCAGAAGAGGGCAGAACACCGGGGAGCTGTTTTTT. As protein: CASRRGQNTGELFF.

The chain is built from TRBV6-6 and TRBJ1-2, with no clear D. The germline gives CDR1 MNHNY, CDR2 SVGAGI (reference sequence). The V and J ends lost 4 bases and 8 bases respectively, with 8 bases between them. The CDR3 contains 11 residues. The CDR3: CASSSLGGYTF. The CDR3 nucleotides read TGTGCCAGCAGTTCATTAGGGGGCTACACCTTC.

The rearrangement links TRBV7-2 to TRBJ2-1; TRBD2 matches at 7 bases. CDR3 size: 16 residues. Germline loops: CDR1 SGHTA, CDR2 FQGNSA. V shed 5 bases, J shed 3 bases, and the junction held 10 bases outside the gene matches. The CDR3 coding sequence is TGTGCCAGCAGCCGATCTCGCGGGGGACTCTACAATGAGCAGTTCTTC. Amino acid sequence: CASSRSRGGLYNEQFF.

The rearrangement joins TRBV19 to TRBJ1-1, with 8 bases matching TRBD1. The J segment lost 1 base and the V segment lost 3 bases, leaving 7 bases of the junction unmatched. Germline V gene sequence: CDR1 LNHDA, CDR2 SQIVND (reference sequence). CDR3 length: 16 residues. CDR3 nucleotide sequence: TGTGCCAGTAGTATGGGAATTACAGGGGGGAACACTGAAGCTTTCTTT. Its protein product is CASSMGITGGNTEAFF.

The V and J genes are TRBV11-1 and TRBJ2-3; D possibly matches TRBD1 or TRBD2 (5 bases each). CDR1 SGHAT and CDR2 FQDESV come from the germline V gene (reference sequence). Trimming took 5 bases from V and 2 from J, leaving 14 bases between them. There are 15 residues in the CDR3. This CDR3 is CASSPGTADTDTQYF. As DNA, the CDR3 is TGTGCCAGCAGCCCGGGGACGGCCGACACAGATACGCAGTATTTT.

This CDR3 is CAIKGAGTSTDTQYF. The CDR3 DNA reads TGTGCCATCAAGGGGGCGGGGACCTCCACAGATACGCAGTATTTT. V usage is TRBV10-3 and J usage is TRBJ2-3, with D perhaps TRBD1 (7 bases). Looked up from germline, CDR1 is ENHRY and CDR2 is SYGVKD. The CDR3 has 15 residues. Trimming shortened V by 7 bases and J by 2 bases, and 16 bases separated the two germline ends.

The J gene is TRBJ2-1, the V gene TRBV7-2; TRBD2 matches at 15 bases. With V trimmed by 4 bases and J by 7 bases, 2 bases remained unmatched. Germline loops: CDR1 SGHTA, CDR2 FQGNSA. This CDR3 region has 15 residues. For the CDR3, the DNA is TGTGCCAGCAGCTCGGGACTAGCGGGGGGAAATGAGCAGTTCTTC. It encodes CASSSGLAGGNEQFF.